This TCR beta chain was sequenced during a study of shared clonotypes between healthy human individuals. Overall study context: The donor pool was made up of a couple of women and a few men aged 18 to 49.

In its sample, this clone was seen a few times. The assay used deep level. Only in-frame clones appear in the TCRdb table, and some are missing; sequencing was by immunoSEQ multiplex PCR. There are some 660,000 clones in the sample; around four fifths occur only once, and around 2% lies in the top ten. Germline assignment: CDR1 MDHEN and CDR2 SYDVKM. The CDR3 sequence is 15 residues long. V lost 6 bases and J lost 3, with 18 bases in between. The receptor's source is a woman aged 25 to 45 in good health. This chain joins TRBV28 and TRBJ2-7; a possible D gene is TRBD1 (6 bases). The material sequenced was memory CD4+ T cells sorted from blood. Documented subset: CD45RA-negative fraction. The DNA of the CDR3 is TGTGCCAGCAGCCCTCATACGGGACAACTCTACGAGCAGTACTTC. Its protein is CASSPHTGQLYEQYF.